The sequence of this T cell receptor (beta chain) was determined in a study of T cell clones after liver transplantation. Overall study context: Three of eight recipients were HCV-positive; others had non-autoimmune, non-viral indications. Whole-study results and caveats: A larger donor-reactive than third-party decline suggested partial antigen-specific deletion.

This CDR3 contains 15 residues. V was clipped by 2 bases and J by 4 bases; unmatched bases: 4. CDR1 is SGHRS, CDR2 YFSETQ, per germline. As for this clone: The target antigen is unknown.

Data came from immunoSEQ multiplex PCR; TCRdb stores just in-frame clones and leaves some out. The sample lists roughly 120,000 clones; 90% were seen once. The rearrangement joins TRBV5-1 to TRBJ2-2, with TRBD1 matching 8 bases. The source of this sequence is a human patient who received a liver transplant. Some T cells may be provided by the graft donor. The sample was CD4+ T cells from blood, taken 12 months after liver transplant. The CDR3: CASSLQGEVTGELFF. CDR3 sequence (DNA): TGCGCCAGCAGCTTACAGGGGGAGGTCACCGGGGAGCTGTTTTTT. Full variable domain (missing parts from reference TRBV5-1 and TRBJ2-2): KAGVTQTPRYLIKTRGQQVTLSCSPISGHRSVSWYQQTPGQGLQFLFEYFSETQRNKGNFPGRFSGRQFSNSRSEMNVSTLELGDSALYLCASSLQGEVTGELFFGEGSRLTVL.